In its sample, the clone carrying this TCR beta chain was seen many times. Time point defined: newly diagnosed GD, antithyroid drugs for less than 3 months. Making the TCR library involved RNA that had been extracted from PBMCs. Trimming at V came to 5 bases and at J to 0 bases, leaving 6 bases not matched to a gene. The germline gives CDR1 SGHTA, CDR2 FQGNSA. The CDR3 length is 15 residues. The data derive from a study of regulatory T cells in long-lasting Graves disease. iRepertoire HTBI primers and Arm-PCR of CDR3 regions built TCR beta libraries. TCRdb re-derived calls from the multiplex PCR reads in MiXCR, one entry per CDR3 protein. The sample has around 460,000 distinct CDR3 sequences, roughly 15% seen once; the top ten hold over 15%. This sample was also put to use in a study of T cells in Graves' hyperthyroidism and ophthalmopathy.

The receptor was derived from a woman between 45 and 65 years old with Graves disease. This sample comprised peripheral blood mononuclear cells (PBMCs), obtained at new diagnosis, from a patient treated with antithyroid drugs. V gene TRBV7-2 combines with J gene TRBJ1-2; 7 nucleotides agree with TRBD1. The DNA of the CDR3 is TGTGCCAGCAGCCACCGGGACAGAGCTAACTATGGCTACACCTTC. As protein: CASSHRDRANYGYTF.